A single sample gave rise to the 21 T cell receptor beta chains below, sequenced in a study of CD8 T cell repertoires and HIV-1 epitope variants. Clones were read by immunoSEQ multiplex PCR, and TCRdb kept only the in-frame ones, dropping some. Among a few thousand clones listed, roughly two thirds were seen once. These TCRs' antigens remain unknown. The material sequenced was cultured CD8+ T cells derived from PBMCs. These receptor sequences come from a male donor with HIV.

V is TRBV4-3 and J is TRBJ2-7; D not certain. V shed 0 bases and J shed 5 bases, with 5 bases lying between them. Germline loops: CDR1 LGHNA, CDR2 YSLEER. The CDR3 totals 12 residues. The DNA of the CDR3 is TGCGCCAGCAGCCAAGAGAACCACGAGCAGTACTTC. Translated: CASSQENHEQYF.

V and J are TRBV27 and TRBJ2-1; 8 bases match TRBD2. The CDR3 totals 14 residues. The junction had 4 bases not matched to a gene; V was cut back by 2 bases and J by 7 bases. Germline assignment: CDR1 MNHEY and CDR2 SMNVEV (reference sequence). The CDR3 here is CASSLMAGGNEQFF. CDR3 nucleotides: TGTGCCAGCAGTTTAATGGCGGGGGGTAATGAGCAGTTCTTC.

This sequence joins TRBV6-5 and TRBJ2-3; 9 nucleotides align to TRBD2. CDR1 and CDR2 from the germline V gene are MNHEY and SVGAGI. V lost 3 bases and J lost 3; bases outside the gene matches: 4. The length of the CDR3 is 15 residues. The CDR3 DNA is TGTGCCAGCAGTTATAGCGGGAGTATTACAGATACGCAGTATTTT. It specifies CASSYSGSITDTQYF.

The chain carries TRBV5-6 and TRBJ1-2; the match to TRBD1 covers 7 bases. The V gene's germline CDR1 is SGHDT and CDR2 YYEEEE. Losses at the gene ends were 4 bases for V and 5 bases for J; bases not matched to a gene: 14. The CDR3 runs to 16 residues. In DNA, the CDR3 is TGTGCCAGCAGCCCGACCGGACGGGCACAGGGGTATGGCTACACCTTC. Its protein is CASSPTGRAQGYGYTF. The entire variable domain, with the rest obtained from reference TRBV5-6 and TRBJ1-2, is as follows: DAGVTQSPTHLIKTRGQQVTLRCSPKSGHDTVSWYQQALGQGPQFIFQYYEEEERQRGNFPDRFSGHQFPNYSSELNVNALLLGDSALYLCASSPTGRAQGYGYTFGSGTRLTVV.

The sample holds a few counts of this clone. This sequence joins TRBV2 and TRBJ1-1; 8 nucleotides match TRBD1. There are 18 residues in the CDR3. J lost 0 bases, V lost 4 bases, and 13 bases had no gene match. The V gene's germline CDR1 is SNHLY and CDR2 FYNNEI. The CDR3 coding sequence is TGTGCCAGCAGTGCAGGACGACAGGGGTTCGGGATGAACACTGAAGCTTTCTTT. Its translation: CASSAGRQGFGMNTEAFF.

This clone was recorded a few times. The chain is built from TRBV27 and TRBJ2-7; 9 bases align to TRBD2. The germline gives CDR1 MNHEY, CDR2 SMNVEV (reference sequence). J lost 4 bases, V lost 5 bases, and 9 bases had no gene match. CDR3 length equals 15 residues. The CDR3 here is CASSGAGGPLYEQYF. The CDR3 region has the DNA TGTGCCAGCAGTGGCGCGGGAGGGCCGTTATACGAGCAGTACTTC.

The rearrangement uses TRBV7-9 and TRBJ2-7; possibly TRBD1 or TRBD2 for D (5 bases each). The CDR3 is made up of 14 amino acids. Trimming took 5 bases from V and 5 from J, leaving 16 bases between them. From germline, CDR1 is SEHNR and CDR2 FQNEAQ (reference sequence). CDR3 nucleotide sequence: TGTGCCAGCAGCCCTACAGGCGGGCGGGACGAGCAGTACTTC. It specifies CASSPTGGRDEQYF. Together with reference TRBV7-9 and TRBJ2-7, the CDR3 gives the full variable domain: DTGVSQNPRHKITKRGQNVTFRCDPISEHNRLYWYRQTLGQGPEFLTYFQNEAQLEKSRLLSDRFSAERPKGSFSTLEIQRTEQGDSAMYLCASSPTGGRDEQYFGPGTRLTVT.

As DNA, the CDR3 is TGTGCCAGCAGCGTAGAGGGACTAGCGGGGGAATACAATGAGCAGTTCTTC. It yields the protein CASSVEGLAGEYNEQFF. V gene TRBV9 combines with J gene TRBJ2-1; 14 bases line up with TRBD2. This CDR3 has 17 amino acids. The V and J ends lost 0 bases and 4 bases, in that order; junction bases with no gene match: 3. The germline V gene has CDR1 SGDLS and CDR2 YYNGEE.

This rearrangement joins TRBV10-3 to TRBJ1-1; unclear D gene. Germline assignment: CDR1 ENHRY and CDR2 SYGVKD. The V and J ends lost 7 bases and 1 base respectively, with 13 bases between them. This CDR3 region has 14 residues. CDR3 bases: TGTGCCATCACCCCAAGTAACGAGAACACTGAAGCTTTCTTT. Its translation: CAITPSNENTEAFF.

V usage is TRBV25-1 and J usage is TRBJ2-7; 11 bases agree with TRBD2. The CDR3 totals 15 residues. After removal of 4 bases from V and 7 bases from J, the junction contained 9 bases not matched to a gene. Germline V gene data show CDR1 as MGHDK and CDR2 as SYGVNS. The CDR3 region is CASSGRLAGFQEQYF. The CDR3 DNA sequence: TGTGCCAGCAGTGGAAGACTAGCGGGGTTCCAAGAGCAGTACTTC.

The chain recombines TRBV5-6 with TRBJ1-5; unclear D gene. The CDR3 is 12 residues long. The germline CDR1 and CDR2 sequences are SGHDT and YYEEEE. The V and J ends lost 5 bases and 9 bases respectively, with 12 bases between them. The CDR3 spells CASSDGLGPQHF. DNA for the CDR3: TGTGCCAGCAGTGACGGTTTAGGGCCCCAGCATTTT.

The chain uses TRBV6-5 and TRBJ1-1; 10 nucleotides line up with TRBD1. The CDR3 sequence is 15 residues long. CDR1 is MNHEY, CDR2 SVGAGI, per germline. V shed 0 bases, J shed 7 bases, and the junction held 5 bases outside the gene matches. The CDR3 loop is CASSYSWTGGSEAFF. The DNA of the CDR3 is TGTGCCAGCAGTTACTCGTGGACAGGGGGGAGTGAAGCTTTCTTT.

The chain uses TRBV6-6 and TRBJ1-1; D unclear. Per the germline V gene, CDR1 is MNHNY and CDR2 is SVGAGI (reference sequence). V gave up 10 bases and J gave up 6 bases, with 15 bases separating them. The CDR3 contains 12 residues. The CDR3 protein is CATRYGGAEAFF. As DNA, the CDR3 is TGTGCCACCAGGTATGGTGGGGCTGAAGCTTTCTTT.

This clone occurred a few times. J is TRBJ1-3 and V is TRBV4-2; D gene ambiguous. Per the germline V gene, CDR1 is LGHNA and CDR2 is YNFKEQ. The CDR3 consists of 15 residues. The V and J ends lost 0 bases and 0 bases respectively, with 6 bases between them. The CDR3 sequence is CASSQDRSSGNTIYF. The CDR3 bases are TGTGCCAGCAGCCAAGACAGGAGCTCTGGAAACACCATATATTTT.

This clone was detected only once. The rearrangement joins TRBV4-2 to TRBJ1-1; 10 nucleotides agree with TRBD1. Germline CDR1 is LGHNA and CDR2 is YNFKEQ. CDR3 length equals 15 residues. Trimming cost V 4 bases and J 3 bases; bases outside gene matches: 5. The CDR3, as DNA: TGTGCCAGCAGCCGACGACAGGGGGCCGACACTGAAGCTTTCTTT. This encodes CASSRRQGADTEAFF.

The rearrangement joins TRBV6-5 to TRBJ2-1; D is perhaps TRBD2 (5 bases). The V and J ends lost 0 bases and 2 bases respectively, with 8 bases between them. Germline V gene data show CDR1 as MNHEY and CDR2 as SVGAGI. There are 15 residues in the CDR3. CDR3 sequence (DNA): TGTGCCAGCAGTTACTCGGGAGTCGCCTACAATGAGCAGTTCTTC. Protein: CASSYSGVAYNEQFF.

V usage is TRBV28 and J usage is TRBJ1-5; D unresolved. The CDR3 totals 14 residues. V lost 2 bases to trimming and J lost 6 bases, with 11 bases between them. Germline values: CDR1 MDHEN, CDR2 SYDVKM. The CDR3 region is CASSLESGIQPQHF. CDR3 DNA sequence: TGTGCCAGCAGTTTAGAAAGTGGGATTCAGCCCCAGCATTTT.

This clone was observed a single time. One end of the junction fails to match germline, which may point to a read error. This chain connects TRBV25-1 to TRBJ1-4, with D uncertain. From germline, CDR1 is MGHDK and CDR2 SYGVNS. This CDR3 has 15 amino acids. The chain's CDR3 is CACSVPIRINEKLFF. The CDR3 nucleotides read TGTGCCTGCAGTGTTCCAATACGTATTAATGAAAAACTGTTTTTT.

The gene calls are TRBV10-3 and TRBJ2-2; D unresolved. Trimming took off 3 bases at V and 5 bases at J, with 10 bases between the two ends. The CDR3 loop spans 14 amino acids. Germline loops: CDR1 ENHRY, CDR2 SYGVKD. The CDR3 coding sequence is TGTGCCATCAGTGACGGAGAGCTTACCGGGGAGCTGTTTTTT. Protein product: CAISDGELTGELFF.

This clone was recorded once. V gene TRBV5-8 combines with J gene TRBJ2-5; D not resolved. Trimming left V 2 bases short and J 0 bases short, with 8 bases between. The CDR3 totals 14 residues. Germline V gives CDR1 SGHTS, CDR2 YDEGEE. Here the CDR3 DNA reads TGTGCCAGCAGCTTCCGGCAGCACCAAGAGACCCAGTACTTC. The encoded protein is CASSFRQHQETQYF.

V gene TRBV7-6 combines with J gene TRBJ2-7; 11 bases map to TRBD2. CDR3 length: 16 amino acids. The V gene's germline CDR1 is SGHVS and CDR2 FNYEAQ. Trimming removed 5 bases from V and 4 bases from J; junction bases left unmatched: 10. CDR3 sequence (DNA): TGTGCCAGCAGCCCGATAGCGGGAGGGATAAATTACGAGCAGTACTTC. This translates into CASSPIAGGINYEQYF.